These 16 T cell receptor beta chains originate from one sample sequenced in a study of beta chain features in type 1 diabetes (dated by TCRdb to 2017 to 2018). Library preparation was by the immunoSEQ multiplex PCR assay. All of the isolated RNA was reverse transcribed with the High Capacity cDNA Reverse Transcription Kit, so expressed TCRB transcripts were sequenced. This immuneACCESS table, as held by TCRdb, lists in-frame sequences with V and J called but not all clones. Of the missing ones, under half trace to an unresolved V gene in checked studies; the others have no known cause. The sample table contains 970,000 or so clones; only one count was recorded for about a sixth of them. 0.02% to 0.03% of the sample is in the top ten clones. Sequenced: naive CD4+ T cells from blood. Explained via the paper, the cell subset or site label denotes: true naive CD4+ T cells. These receptors were obtained from a woman in her late teens or twenties in good health.

The chain carries TRBV7-9 and TRBJ2-2; the D is unclear. Germline lookup yields CDR1 SEHNR and CDR2 FQNEAQ (reference sequence). Between the trimmed V and J ends, which lost 5 bases and 0 bases, there was a span of 7 bases. The CDR3 covers 14 residues. CDR3 sequence (DNA): TGTGCCAGCAGCCTTTACACGAACACCGGGGAGCTGTTTTTT. Amino acids: CASSLYTNTGELFF.

This clone came up a few times. This chain uses TRBV5-1 with TRBJ2-3, with no clear D. The V end was cut by 6 bases, the J end by 3 bases, with 5 bases between. This CDR3 comprises 11 residues. Per the germline V gene, CDR1 is SGHRS and CDR2 is YFSETQ. CDR3 in DNA: TGCGCCAGCACCCTTACAGATACGCAGTATTTT. It yields the protein CASTLTDTQYF.

J is TRBJ2-3 and V is TRBV5-6; possible D gene TRBD1, 6 bases. Germline-derived CDR1 and CDR2 are SGHDT and YYEEEE. Trimming cost V 3 bases and J 4 bases, with 12 bases left between them. The CDR3 is 14 residues long. The CDR3 loop is CASSSKQGPDTQYF. The CDR3 nucleotides read TGTGCCAGCAGCTCAAAACAGGGCCCAGATACGCAGTATTTT. The full variable domain, with the rest looked up from reference TRBV5-6 and TRBJ2-3, is DAGVTQSPTHLIKTRGQQVTLRCSPKSGHDTVSWYQQALGQGPQFIFQYYEEEERQRGNFPDRFSGHQFPNYSSELNVNALLLGDSALYLCASSSKQGPDTQYFGPGTRLTVL.

This clone was seen a handful of times. The chain uses TRBV7-3 and TRBJ1-1; weak D call: TRBD1 (5 bases). This CDR3 spans 13 amino acids. The V gene lost 9 bases and the J gene lost 1 base, with 12 bases spanning the gap. Germline-derived CDR1 and CDR2 are SGHTA and FQGTGA. DNA of the CDR3: TGTGCCAGTCGAGGGACTGCGAACACTGAAGCTTTCTTT. It is translated as CASRGTANTEAFF. The full variable domain, its missing parts supplied by reference TRBV7-3 and TRBJ1-1, is GAGVSQTPSNKVTEKGKYVELRCDPISGHTALYWYRQSLGQGPEFLIYFQGTGAADDSGLPNDRFFAVRPEGSVSTLKIQRTERGDSAVYLCASRGTANTEAFFGQGTRLTVV.

The CDR3 loop is CASSPMGQPQHF. The CDR3 DNA sequence: TGTGCCAGCTCACCAATGGGTCAGCCCCAGCATTTT. The V gene is TRBV18, the J gene TRBJ1-5, with D unclear. Germline CDR1 and CDR2: KGHSH and LQKENI. V was shortened by 2 bases and J by 6 bases, with 5 bases between the two germline ends. The CDR3 is 12 amino acids.

The genes are TRBV21-1 and TRBJ2-7; whether TRBD2, the table's D call, matches the DNA was not checked. TRBV21-1 is shown as a pseudogene. This CDR3 spans 19 amino acids. The CDR3 spells CASSKGLAGFPIKPYEQYF. CDR3 DNA: TGTGCCAGCAGCAAAGGACTAGCGGGATTCCCCATCAAACCCTACGAGCAGTACTTC.

This rearrangement joins TRBV27 to TRBJ2-7; the match to TRBD2 covers 11 bases. The last part of the DNA fits TRBJ2-1 better; the J call may be wrong. The CDR3 has 14 residues. Germline CDR1 MNHEY, CDR2 SMNVEV (reference sequence). The CDR3 protein is CASKGLAEYNEQFF. In DNA form, the CDR3 reads TGTGCCAGCAAGGGACTAGCGGAGTACAATGAGCAGTTCTTC.

This clone turned up a few times. The sample contains more than one DNA sequence encoding this CDR3. DNA of the CDR3: TGTGCCAGCCGAGATAGGTACTCCTACAATGAGCAGTTCTTC. The encoded protein is CASRDRYSYNEQFF. V gene TRBV2 combines with J gene TRBJ2-1; D not resolved. V was pared by 8 bases and J by 0 bases, with 11 bases between. The length of the CDR3 is 14 residues. Germline V gene data show CDR1 as SNHLY and CDR2 as FYNNEI.

This clone was found a few times. V gene TRBV15 combines with J gene TRBJ2-1; 9 nucleotides align to TRBD1. CDR1 is LNHNV and CDR2 is YYDKDF in the germline V gene (reference sequence). The CDR3 is made up of 16 amino acids. Unmatched junction bases numbered 10, after V lost 2 bases and J lost 8 bases. The CDR3 region is CATSRLRDRVMYEQFF. CDR3 DNA: TGTGCCACCAGCAGACTGCGGGACAGGGTTATGTATGAGCAGTTCTTC. The variable domain in full, with the rest retrieved from reference TRBV15 and TRBJ2-1, is DAMVIQNPRYQVTQFGKPVTLSCSQTLNHNVMYWYQQKSSQAPKLLFHYYDKDFNNEADTPDNFQSRRPNTSFCFLDIRSPGLGDTAMYLCATSRLRDRVMYEQFFGPGTRLTVL.

The rearrangement joins TRBV19 to TRBJ2-1; 10 nucleotides line up with TRBD2. Losses at the gene ends were 4 bases for V and 5 bases for J; bases not matched to a gene: 23. The germline CDR1 and CDR2 sequences are LNHDA and SQIVND (reference sequence). There are 21 residues in the CDR3. CDR3 DNA sequence: TGTGCCAGTAGTACCCTCAAACTAGCGGGGCAATGGGGGATTGAGGACAATGAGCAGTTCTTC. Protein sequence: CASSTLKLAGQWGIEDNEQFF.

In this sample, this clone turned up a few times. The germline gene is not matched at one end of the junction; a read error may be the cause. The gene calls are TRBV20-1 and TRBJ2-7; no clear D gene. Germline assignment: CDR1 DFQATT and CDR2 SNEGSKA (reference sequence). The CDR3 loop spans 11 amino acids. CDR3 bases: TGCAGTGCTAGTCACTCCTACCAGCAGTACTTC. Translating it yields CSASHSYQQYF.

The sample holds a few counts of this clone. The rearrangement links TRBV19 to TRBJ2-1, with unresolved D. CDR1 and CDR2 from the germline V gene are LNHDA and SQIVND (reference sequence). The CDR3 consists of 13 residues. V lost 8 bases and J lost 5, with 13 bases in between. DNA for the CDR3: TGTGCCAGTCGGAGCGTTCCTAACAATGAGCAGTTCTTC. It translates to CASRSVPNNEQFF.

CDR3 region: CASSSGARLNEQFF. The CDR3 DNA is TGCGCCAGCAGCTCGGGGGCAAGACTCAATGAGCAGTTCTTC. The chain joins TRBV5-1 to TRBJ2-1, with D perhaps being TRBD1 or TRBD2 (6 bases each). Trimming shortened V by 3 bases and J by 6 bases, and 13 bases separated the two germline ends. Germline V gene lookup returns CDR1 SGHRS and CDR2 YFSETQ. The CDR3 extends over 14 amino acids.

This chain connects TRBV11-2 to TRBJ2-3; D tentatively fits TRBD1 or TRBD2 (6 bases each). Trimming left V 2 bases short and J 4 bases short, with 13 bases between. Germline values: CDR1 SGHAT, CDR2 FQNNGV. CDR3 length: 15 amino acids. This CDR3 is CASSLMGGWADTQYF. The CDR3 bases are TGTGCCAGCAGCTTAATGGGGGGCTGGGCAGATACGCAGTATTTT.

This clone has just a few counts. V and J are TRBV19 and TRBJ2-4, with D possibly being TRBD1 or TRBD2 (5 bases each). The germline V gene has CDR1 LNHDA and CDR2 SQIVND (reference sequence). The CDR3 consists of 14 residues. Trimming removed 3 bases from V and 9 bases from J, with 15 bases in between. DNA for the CDR3: TGTGCCAGTAGTATTGGGGGACCCGAAGGCATTCAGTACTTC. Encoded protein: CASSIGGPEGIQYF.

CDR3 region: CASSLAGPVQPQHF. CDR3 in DNA: TGTGCCAGCAGCTTGGCAGGCCCGGTTCAGCCCCAGCATTTT. The genes are TRBV7-9 and TRBJ1-5; D unresolved. The CDR3 has 14 amino acids. Germline assignment: CDR1 SEHNR and CDR2 FQNEAQ (reference sequence). V was clipped by 3 bases and J by 6 bases, with 12 bases between them.